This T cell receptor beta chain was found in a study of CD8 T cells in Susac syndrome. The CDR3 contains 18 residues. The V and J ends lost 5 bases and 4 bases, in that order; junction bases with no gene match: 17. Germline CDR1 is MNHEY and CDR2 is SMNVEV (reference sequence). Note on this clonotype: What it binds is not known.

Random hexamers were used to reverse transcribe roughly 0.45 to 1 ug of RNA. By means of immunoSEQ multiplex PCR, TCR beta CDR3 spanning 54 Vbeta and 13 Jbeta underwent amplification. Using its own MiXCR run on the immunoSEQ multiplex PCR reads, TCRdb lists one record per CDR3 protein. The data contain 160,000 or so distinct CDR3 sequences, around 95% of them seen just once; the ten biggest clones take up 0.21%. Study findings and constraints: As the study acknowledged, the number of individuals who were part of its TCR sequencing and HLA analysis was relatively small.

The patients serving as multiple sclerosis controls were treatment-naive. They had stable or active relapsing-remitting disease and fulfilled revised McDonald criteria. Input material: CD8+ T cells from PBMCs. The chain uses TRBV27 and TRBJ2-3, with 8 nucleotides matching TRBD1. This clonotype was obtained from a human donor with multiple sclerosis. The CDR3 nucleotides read TGTGCCAGCAGTCCCTCCGGGACAGGCCTAGGATGGGCAGATACGCAGTATTTT. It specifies CASSPSGTGLGWADTQYF.